These T cell receptor beta chains were read from a single sample in a study of memory CD4+ T cells and cytomegalovirus serostatus. The protocol was immunoSEQ multiplex PCR, while the TCRdb copy is restricted to in-frame clones and leaves out a portion. The table lists 25,000 to 30,000 clones, about 75% of them singletons, with about 1% in the top ten. The specimen sequenced was memory CD4+ T cells from blood. These receptors were obtained from an adult in good health and CMV-seronegative. Each CDR3 is given with its conserved first and last residue. Each record gives: clone size, D gene, J gene, V gene, CDR3 length, CDR3 DNA, CDR3 protein. D genes are given only for firm matches. Size is omitted from some rows. Given values are once, few, many or a class for expanded clones.

clone_size: NA; d_call: TRBD2; j_call: TRBJ2-5; v_call: TRBV7-2; cdr3_length: 17; cdr3_nt: TGTGCCAGCAGCTTATACGGGACTAGCGGAAATCAAGAGACCCAGTACTTC; cdr3_aa: CASSLYGTSGNQETQYF
clone_size: NA; d_call: NA; j_call: TRBJ2-3; v_call: TRBV6-1; cdr3_length: 14; cdr3_nt: TGTGCCAGCAGCGCTTCCCTAGGGGTCGATACGCAGTATTTT; cdr3_aa: CASSASLGVDTQYF
clone_size: NA; d_call: NA; j_call: TRBJ2-7; v_call: TRBV2; cdr3_length: 14; cdr3_nt: TGTGCCATTGAGCCAGGGGCCCACTCCTACGAGCAGTACTTC; cdr3_aa: CAIEPGAHSYEQYF
clone_size: few; d_call: TRBD1; j_call: TRBJ1-2; v_call: TRBV29-1; cdr3_length: 14; cdr3_nt: TGCAGCGTCGCGGGACAGGGGCCCGGCTATGGCTACACCTTC; cdr3_aa: CSVAGQGPGYGYTF
clone_size: NA; d_call: TRBD2; j_call: TRBJ2-3; v_call: TRBV7-2; cdr3_length: 16; cdr3_nt: TGTGCCAGCAGCTTATGGCGGGGGGGCGGCACAGATACGCAGTATTTT; cdr3_aa: CASSLWRGGGTDTQYF
clone_size: NA; d_call: NA; j_call: TRBJ2-2; v_call: TRBV10-3; cdr3_length: 15; cdr3_nt: TGTGCCATCAAGATACAGGGTGGAATGGCCGGGGAGCTGTTTTTT; cdr3_aa: CAIKIQGGMAGELFF
clone_size: NA; d_call: TRBD1; j_call: TRBJ2-7; v_call: TRBV7-7; cdr3_length: 14; cdr3_nt: TGTGCCAGCAGCGTGGGACAGGGGCCCTACGAGCAGTACTTC; cdr3_aa: CASSVGQGPYEQYF
clone_size: NA; d_call: NA; j_call: TRBJ1-5; v_call: TRBV28; cdr3_length: 14; cdr3_nt: TGTGCCAGCAGTTTGGGCGGGGGGTTTCAGCCCCAGCATTTT; cdr3_aa: CASSLGGGFQPQHF
clone_size: NA; d_call: NA; j_call: TRBJ2-3; v_call: TRBV5-4; cdr3_length: 15; cdr3_nt: TGTGCCAGCAGCGTCGTGCTGGGGTTGGCAGATACGCAGTATTTT; cdr3_aa: CASSVVLGLADTQYF
clone_size: NA; d_call: TRBD1; j_call: TRBJ2-1; v_call: TRBV5-1; cdr3_length: 17; cdr3_nt: TGCGCCAGCAGCTTTTCAAAAAGACAGGGTTCCTACAATGAGCAGTTCTTC; cdr3_aa: CASSFSKRQGSYNEQFF
clone_size: medium-sized; d_call: NA; j_call: TRBJ1-1; v_call: TRBV4-2; cdr3_length: 14; cdr3_nt: TGTGCCAGCAGCCAATCTACGTTGAACACTGAAGCTTTCTTT; cdr3_aa: CASSQSTLNTEAFF
clone_size: NA; d_call: NA; j_call: TRBJ1-2; v_call: TRBV7-2; cdr3_length: 17; cdr3_nt: TGTGCCAGCAGCTTACGAGGCGCGGGGCTAGCTAACTATGGCTACACCTTC; cdr3_aa: CASSLRGAGLANYGYTF
clone_size: NA; d_call: TRBD1; j_call: TRBJ1-5; v_call: TRBV11-2; cdr3_length: 16; cdr3_nt: TGTGCCAGCAGCTTTAGATTGGGGACAGGGCTGCAGCCCCAGCATTTT; cdr3_aa: CASSFRLGTGLQPQHF
clone_size: once; d_call: TRBD2; j_call: TRBJ2-1; v_call: TRBV27; cdr3_length: 14; cdr3_nt: TGTGCCAGCCGACCACATAGCGGGAACAATGAGCAGTTCTTC; cdr3_aa: CASRPHSGNNEQFF
clone_size: few; d_call: NA; j_call: TRBJ2-2; v_call: TRBV7-9; cdr3_length: 14; cdr3_nt: TGTGCCAGCGAGGGACGGACGAACACCGGGGAGCTGTTTTTT; cdr3_aa: CASEGRTNTGELFF
clone_size: few; d_call: TRBD2; j_call: TRBJ2-1; v_call: TRBV29-1; cdr3_length: 14; cdr3_nt: TGCAGCGTTGTTGGAGCGGGGAGTCAGGATGAGCAGTTCTTC; cdr3_aa: CSVVGAGSQDEQFF
clone_size: NA; d_call: TRBD2; j_call: TRBJ2-7; v_call: TRBV5-6; cdr3_length: 16; cdr3_nt: TGTGCCAGCAGCGTATTAGCGGGGGTCCTCTCCTACGAGCAGTACTTC; cdr3_aa: CASSVLAGVLSYEQYF
clone_size: NA; d_call: NA; j_call: TRBJ2-2; v_call: TRBV28; cdr3_length: 14; cdr3_nt: TGTGCCAGCAACGTGGACACGGTTCCTCAGAAGCTGTTTTTT; cdr3_aa: CASNVDTVPQKLFF
clone_size: NA; d_call: TRBD1; j_call: TRBJ2-7; v_call: TRBV29-1; cdr3_length: 14; cdr3_nt: TGCAGCGTCTCCGCGGACAGGGGTACATATCGGCAGTACTTC; cdr3_aa: CSVSADRGTYRQYF
clone_size: once; d_call: NA; j_call: TRBJ1-1; v_call: TRBV27; cdr3_length: 12; cdr3_nt: TGTGCCAGCAGTCCCCGGCGGGGTCGCGCTTTCTTT; cdr3_aa: CASSPRRGRAFF
clone_size: NA; d_call: NA; j_call: TRBJ1-4; v_call: TRBV6-6; cdr3_length: 14; cdr3_nt: TGTGCCAGCAGGGCCGATGGGGGGCGAGAAAAACTGTTTTTT; cdr3_aa: CASRADGGREKLFF
clone_size: NA; d_call: TRBD1; j_call: TRBJ1-5; v_call: TRBV7-2; cdr3_length: 14; cdr3_nt: TGTGCCAGCAGCTCGGGACAGGGTGATCAGCCCCAGCATTTT; cdr3_aa: CASSSGQGDQPQHF
clone_size: NA; d_call: NA; j_call: TRBJ1-1; v_call: TRBV20-1; cdr3_length: 11; cdr3_nt: TGCAGTGCTAGTATGAACACTGAAGCTTTCTTT; cdr3_aa: CSASMNTEAFF
clone_size: few; d_call: TRBD1; j_call: TRBJ1-1; v_call: TRBV5-5; cdr3_length: 19; cdr3_nt: TGTGCCAGCAGCTTGTGGACAATCGACAGGGGCGCCATGAACACTGAAGCTTTCTTT; cdr3_aa: CASSLWTIDRGAMNTEAFF
clone_size: NA; d_call: TRBD1; j_call: TRBJ2-1; v_call: TRBV2; cdr3_length: 13; cdr3_nt: TGTGCCAGCAGAACTTCAGGGGGCAATGAGCAGTTCTTC; cdr3_aa: CASRTSGGNEQFF
clone_size: NA; d_call: TRBD1; j_call: TRBJ1-2; v_call: TRBV6-5; cdr3_length: 16; cdr3_nt: TGTGCCAGCAGTTACTCTACCTTGACAGGGCTCTATGGCTACACCTTC; cdr3_aa: CASSYSTLTGLYGYTF
clone_size: NA; d_call: NA; j_call: TRBJ1-1; v_call: TRBV5-1; cdr3_length: 13; cdr3_nt: TGCGCCAGCAGCGGGGGGGGTCGCGCTGAAGCTTTCTTT; cdr3_aa: CASSGGGRAEAFF